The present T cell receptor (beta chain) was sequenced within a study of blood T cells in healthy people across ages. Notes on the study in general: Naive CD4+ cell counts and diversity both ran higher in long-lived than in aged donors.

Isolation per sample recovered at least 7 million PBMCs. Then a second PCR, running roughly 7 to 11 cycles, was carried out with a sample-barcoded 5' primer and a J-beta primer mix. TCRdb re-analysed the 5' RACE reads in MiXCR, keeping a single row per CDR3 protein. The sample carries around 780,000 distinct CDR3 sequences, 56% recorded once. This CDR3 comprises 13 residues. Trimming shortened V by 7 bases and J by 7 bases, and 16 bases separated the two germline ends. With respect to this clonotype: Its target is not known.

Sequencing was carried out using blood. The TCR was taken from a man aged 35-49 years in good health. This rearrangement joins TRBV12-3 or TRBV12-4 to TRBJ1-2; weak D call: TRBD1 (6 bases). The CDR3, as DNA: TGTGCCAGCAATCGTCACAGGGAGGGTGGCTACACCTTC. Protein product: CASNRHREGGYTF.